A single sample gave rise to the 12 T cell receptor beta chains below, sequenced in a study of CD8+CD57+ T cells in acquired aplastic anemia. TCR beta VDJ and CDR3 profiles were obtained from a genomic DNA template. MiXCR, run by TCRdb on the reads, gives a single entry per CDR3 protein. This table has about 130,000 distinct CDR3 sequences, more than 40% appearing once. Sequenced material: sorted CD4+, CD8+, or CD8+CD57+ T cells (not recorded which) from PBMCs. Source of these receptors: a human donor in good health, serving as a control.

With regard to this clonotype: Given a much more abundant clone one base away, this may be a read error. The conserved final phenylalanine or tryptophan is absent from the CDR3, which likely points to a read error. The chain combines TRBV3-1 with TRBJ1-1; D possibly corresponds to TRBD1 (6 bases). Germline V gene sequence: CDR1 LGHDT, CDR2 YNNKEL (reference sequence). V was cut by 1 base and J by 4 bases, with 22 bases left in between. There are 18 residues in the CDR3. The DNA of the CDR3 is TGTGCCAGCAGCCAAGCCGTAGGTGGGGGCATGAGGATCACTGAAGCTTTCCTT. Protein sequence: CASSQAVGGGMRITEAFL.

The V and J genes are TRBV9 and TRBJ2-1, with D perhaps TRBD1 (5 bases). Trimming took 6 bases from V and 6 from J, leaving 16 bases between them. CDR1 and CDR2 from the germline V gene are SGDLS and YYNGEE. CDR3 size: 14 residues. CDR3 sequence reads: CASTQIIDSNEQFF. CDR3 bases: TGTGCCAGCACCCAAATTATCGACAGCAATGAGCAGTTCTTC.

This chain joins TRBV10-2 and TRBJ1-1, with TRBD1 identical over 9 bases. Germline CDR1 and CDR2: WSHSY and SAAADI. Unmatched junction bases numbered 6, after V lost 7 bases and J lost 3 bases. The CDR3 covers 14 residues. The CDR3 loop is CASMGQGPDTEAFF. The CDR3 DNA follows: TGCGCCAGCATGGGACAGGGTCCGGACACTGAAGCTTTCTTT.

On this clonotype: The junction departs from the called germline gene at one end, perhaps through a read error. The genes are TRBV2 and TRBJ1-5; TRBD1 is a possible D gene (5 bases). This CDR3 is built from 15 residues. The germline CDR1 and CDR2 sequences are SNHLY and FYNNEI. The CDR3 reads CASGEGSYSNQPQHF. The CDR3 DNA sequence: TGTGCCAGCGGGGAGGGGTCCTATAGCAATCAGCCCCAGCATTTC. Supplemented by reference TRBV2 and TRBJ1-5, the full variable domain reads EPEVTQTPSHQVTQMGQEVILRCVPISNHLYFYWYRQILGQKVEFLVSFYNNEISEKSEIFDDQFSVERPDGSNFTLKIRSTKLEDSAMYFCASGEGSYSNQPQHFGDGTRLSIL.

The chain carries TRBV10-3 and TRBJ2-7; unclear D gene. Germline CDR1 ENHRY, CDR2 SYGVKD. V was shortened by 3 bases and J by 4 bases, with 13 bases between the two germline ends. This CDR3 has 14 amino acids. The CDR3 DNA is TGTGCCATCAGTGAAGGGCAGGTGGGTTACGAGCAGTACTTC. Translated: CAISEGQVGYEQYF.

The table lists this clonotype with many counts. The chain has TRBV24-1 and TRBJ1-2; D is perhaps TRBD1 (6 bases). CDR1 KGHDR and CDR2 SFDVKD come from the germline V gene. The CDR3 is made up of 13 amino acids. V gave up 5 bases and J gave up 4 bases, with 10 bases separating them. CDR3 sequence: CATSVEDSYGYTF. The DNA for the CDR3 is TGTGCCACCAGTGTAGAGGACAGCTATGGCTACACCTTC.

This chain joins TRBV20-1 and TRBJ2-5, with 10 nucleotides matching TRBD2. Unmatched junction bases numbered 4, after V lost 2 bases and J lost 4 bases. Looked up from germline, CDR1 is DFQATT and CDR2 is SNEGSKA (reference sequence). CDR3 length equals 14 residues. Here the CDR3 DNA reads TGCAGTGCTAGACAGGCTAGCGGGGGAGAGACCCAGTACTTC. Residues: CSARQASGGETQYF.

On this clonotype: An end of the junction differs from the germline gene, which may be a read error. This chain connects TRBV20-1 to TRBJ2-7; D is uncertain. Looked up from germline, CDR1 is DFQATT and CDR2 is SNEGSKA (reference sequence). This CDR3 spans 12 amino acids. The CDR3 is CSALHSAYKQYF. For the CDR3, the DNA is TGCAGTGCACTCCACAGTGCCTACAAGCAGTACTTC.

In this sample, this clonotype turned up many times. This sequence joins TRBV20-1 and TRBJ2-7; D is possibly TRBD1 (6 bases). Germline-derived CDR1 and CDR2 are DFQATT and SNEGSKA (reference sequence). The CDR3 spans 13 residues. Trimming removed 3 bases from V and 2 bases from J, with 11 bases in between. Written as DNA, the CDR3 is TGCAGTGCTAGCCGGGACACCCCCTACGAGCAGTACTTC. As protein: CSASRDTPYEQYF.

The sample holds many counts of this clonotype. The rearrangement links TRBV19 to TRBJ1-1, with D unclear. Trimming stripped 5 bases from V and 2 bases from J, with 15 bases between. The CDR3 spans 15 residues. Germline V gene sequence: CDR1 LNHDA, CDR2 SQIVND (reference sequence). CDR3 in DNA: TGTGCCAGTAGTCTCGCTCCCCTAGGAAACACTGAAGCTTTCTTT. Translated: CASSLAPLGNTEAFF.

This clonotype was seen repeatedly, ten times or more. This chain connects TRBV7-2 to TRBJ2-3; D may be TRBD1 (6 bases). CDR1 and CDR2 from the germline V gene are SGHTA and FQGNSA. The CDR3 is 15 residues long. V lost 1 base and J 0 bases, leaving 8 bases between the germline ends. The CDR3: CASSLDQGSTDTQYF. The CDR3 DNA follows: TGTGCCAGCAGCTTAGACCAGGGGAGCACAGATACGCAGTATTTT.

The chain recombines TRBV19 with TRBJ2-1; 11 bases line up with TRBD2. CDR3 length: 15 residues. V was clipped by 3 bases and J by 3 bases; unmatched bases: 1. The germline V gene has CDR1 LNHDA and CDR2 SQIVND (reference sequence). CDR3: CASSIGTSGYNEQFF. The CDR3 region has the DNA TGTGCCAGTAGTATCGGGACTAGCGGCTACAATGAGCAGTTCTTC.